The 24 T cell receptor beta chains given below trace back to one sample, sequenced in a study of T cell responses to AZD1222 COVID-19 vaccine. Libraries were prepared by immunoSEQ multiplex PCR; TCRdb keeps only in-frame clonotypes and omits some of them. This table holds about 150,000 clones, 75% to 95% found once. The sample was peripheral blood, taken on day 0 of MenACWY control vaccination. These receptor sequences come from an adult in good health.

The chain is built from TRBV21-1 and TRBJ1-4. TRBV21-1 is a documented pseudogene. This CDR3 is 15 amino acids long. In DNA, the CDR3 is TGTGCCAGCAGCAAAGTCAGGGAGGGTAATGAAAAACTGTTTTTT. Translated: CASSKVREGNEKLFF.

The chain couples TRBV7-9 to TRBJ1-3, with D hard to call. The CDR3 has 16 amino acids. V lost 2 bases to trimming and J lost 0 bases, with 11 bases between them. Per germline, CDR1 SEHNR and CDR2 FQNEAQ (reference sequence). The CDR3 DNA reads as TGTGCCAGCAGCTTACGGTCTAGCCCCTCTGGAAACACCATATATTTT. It specifies CASSLRSSPSGNTIYF.

The chain carries TRBV5-1 and TRBJ2-3, with 10 bases identical to TRBD2. Germline V gene sequence: CDR1 SGHRS, CDR2 YFSETQ. V shed 4 bases, J shed 0 bases, and the junction held 8 bases outside the gene matches. This CDR3 spans 17 amino acids. The CDR3 here is CASSPGTSEISTDTQYF. In nucleotides, the CDR3 is TGCGCCAGCAGCCCTGGGACTAGCGAGATAAGCACAGATACGCAGTATTTT.

The rearrangement links TRBV27 to TRBJ2-3; D gene ambiguous. Germline V CDR1 and CDR2: MNHEY, SMNVEV (reference sequence). The CDR3 covers 15 residues. With 5 bases removed from V and 4 bases from J, the gap between germline ends came to 16 bases. The CDR3 DNA reads as TGTGCCAGCAGTCCCTACGGGTCCTCCGCAGATACGCAGTATTTT. It specifies CASSPYGSSADTQYF.

The V and J genes are TRBV5-5 and TRBJ2-7; unclear D gene. V lost 1 base to trimming and J lost 4 bases, with 15 bases between them. The germline V gene has CDR1 SGHKS and CDR2 YYEKEE (reference sequence). The CDR3 is 15 amino acids. CDR3 residues: CASSLLSVGPYEQYF. CDR3 nucleotide sequence: TGTGCCAGCAGCTTGTTGAGTGTTGGTCCGTACGAGCAGTACTTC.

The chain carries TRBV7-9 and TRBJ2-1; 11 nucleotides align to TRBD2. Looked up from germline, CDR1 is SEHNR and CDR2 is FQNEAQ (reference sequence). This CDR3 has 15 amino acids. V shed 6 bases, J shed 4 bases, and the junction held 5 bases outside the gene matches. Here the CDR3 DNA reads TGTGCCAGCAGAACGGGGACTAGCGGTTACAATGAGCAGTTCTTC. Protein: CASRTGTSGYNEQFF.

This clone was picked up one time. This chain's CDR3 is CASSQAAGSYNEQFF. Here the CDR3 DNA reads TGTGCCAGCAGCCAAGCGGCGGGCTCCTACAATGAGCAGTTCTTC. The chain employs TRBV3-1 (or the pseudogene TRBV3-2) and TRBJ2-1, with D possibly matching TRBD2 (5 bases). V gave up 1 base and J gave up 0 bases, with 7 bases separating them. The CDR3 is 15 amino acids. Germline V gives CDR1 LGHDT, CDR2 YNNKEL (reference sequence).

The V and J genes are TRBV12-1 and TRBJ1-2; the table's D call, TRBD1, was not checked against the DNA. TRBV12-1 is a recognized pseudogene. The CDR3 contains 18 residues. The CDR3 nucleotides read TGTGCCAGCAGCTTTGAGGGGACACCGGGACAGGGCGACTATGGCTACACCTTC. Protein sequence: CASSFEGTPGQGDYGYTF.

The chain employs TRBV6-5 and TRBJ2-7; D might be TRBD2 (5 bases). CDR1 MNHEY and CDR2 SVGAGI come from the germline V gene. The CDR3 has 12 residues. V gave up 8 bases and J gave up 2 bases, with 10 bases separating them. In DNA, the CDR3 is TGTGCCAGCGCTCGGGAAACCTACGAGCAGTACTTC. Amino acid sequence: CASARETYEQYF.

The genes are TRBV5-6 and TRBJ1-2; 7 bases are shared with TRBD1. Trimming took 1 base from V and 6 from J; bases not matched to a gene: 12. CDR3 length: 16 amino acids. In germline, CDR1 is SGHDT, CDR2 YYEEEE. The CDR3 spells CASSLIGTDYRDGYTF. In nucleotides, the CDR3 is TGTGCCAGCAGCTTGATCGGGACAGATTACCGGGATGGCTACACCTTC.

J is TRBJ1-2 and V is TRBV10-3; TRBD1 might be the D (5 bases). Germline loops: CDR1 ENHRY, CDR2 SYGVKD. Trimming took 6 bases from V and 4 from J, leaving 15 bases between them. The CDR3 is 14 residues long. The CDR3 spells CAIRMTALSYGYTF. The DNA of the CDR3 is TGTGCCATCAGGATGACAGCCCTTAGCTATGGCTACACCTTC.

This chain joins TRBV9 and TRBJ1-1; 7 bases are a match to TRBD1. The CDR3 extends over 15 amino acids. Germline CDR1 reads SGDLS; CDR2 reads YYNGEE. Germline trimming cut 4 bases from V and 0 bases from J; bases unmatched to any gene: 6. CDR3 loop: CASSPGQDLNTEAFF. The CDR3 DNA is TGTGCCAGCAGCCCAGGACAGGATCTGAACACTGAAGCTTTCTTT.

This clone was observed once. The chain recombines TRBV5-1 with TRBJ2-7, with D possibly matching TRBD1 (6 bases). V lost 0 bases and J 4 bases, leaving 14 bases between the germline ends. Looked up from germline, CDR1 is SGHRS and CDR2 is YFSETQ. The CDR3 totals 15 residues. The CDR3 DNA reads as TGCGCCAGCAGCTTGGATGCCGGACAGAGTTACGAGCAGTACTTC. It yields the protein CASSLDAGQSYEQYF. Full variable domain (rest looked up from reference TRBV5-1 and TRBJ2-7): KAGVTQTPRYLIKTRGQQVTLSCSPISGHRSVSWYQQTPGQGLQFLFEYFSETQRNKGNFPGRFSGRQFSNSRSEMNVSTLELGDSALYLCASSLDAGQSYEQYFGPGTRLTVT.

In this sample, this clone turned up a few times. This chain links TRBV11-2 with TRBJ2-3; possibly TRBD1 or TRBD2 for D (5 bases each). Germline V lookup: CDR1 SGHAT, CDR2 FQNNGV. This CDR3 contains 14 residues. Trimming took 2 bases from V and 4 from J, leaving 10 bases between them. CDR3 residues: CASSLMGVPDTQYF. Written as DNA, the CDR3 is TGTGCCAGCAGCTTAATGGGGGTCCCAGATACGCAGTATTTT.

V usage is TRBV18 and J usage is TRBJ2-6; D gene unclear. Trimming took 3 bases from V and 0 from J, leaving 6 bases between them. The CDR3 length is 15 residues. Germline lookup yields CDR1 KGHSH and CDR2 LQKENI. CDR3 in DNA: TGTGCCAGCTCACCTAGGGACTCTGGGGCCAACGTCCTGACTTTC. Residues: CASSPRDSGANVLTF.

The rearrangement joins TRBV9 to TRBJ2-5; D gene uncertain. The length of the CDR3 is 15 residues. CDR1 is SGDLS, CDR2 YYNGEE, per germline. The V end lost 3 bases, the J end lost 0 bases, and 12 bases lay between the germline ends. The CDR3 reads CASSDNVNNQETQYF. The CDR3 nucleotides read TGTGCCAGCAGCGACAATGTTAACAACCAAGAGACCCAGTACTTC.

V and J are TRBV10-3 and TRBJ1-5; D may be TRBD1 (5 bases). Trimming pared 11 bases from V and 3 bases from J, leaving 14 bases between. CDR1 and CDR2 (germline): ENHRY, SYGVKD. CDR3 length: 13 residues. In DNA, the CDR3 is TGTGCCTCGGGGAGGGGAGACAATCAGCCCCAGCATTTT. It encodes CASGRGDNQPQHF.

This chain uses TRBV7-3 with TRBJ2-1; D remains ambiguous. The CDR3 sequence is 12 residues long. V was cut by 2 bases and J by 7 bases, with 6 bases left in between. Looked up from germline, CDR1 is SGHTA and CDR2 is FQGTGA. CDR3 sequence (DNA): TGTGCCAGCAGCTTAGAAGGGAATGAGCAGTTCTTC. Protein: CASSLEGNEQFF.

This chain links TRBV7-8 with TRBJ2-5; D not resolved. This CDR3 has 15 amino acids. V was shortened by 5 bases and J by 1 base, with 14 bases between the two germline ends. CDR1 and CDR2 from the germline V gene are SGHVS and FQNEAQ. The CDR3 is CASSHLRSVQETQYF. In DNA, the CDR3 is TGTGCCAGCAGCCATTTAAGGAGCGTCCAAGAGACCCAGTACTTC.

This chain connects TRBV6-5 to TRBJ1-1; 8 bases align to TRBD1. Germline V gives CDR1 MNHEY, CDR2 SVGAGI. The length of the CDR3 is 13 residues. V dropped 7 bases and J dropped 4; count of bases not matched to a gene: 5. CDR3 sequence reads: CASTPGGFTEAFF. CDR3 DNA: TGTGCCAGCACGCCAGGGGGCTTCACTGAAGCTTTCTTT.

This clone was counted between two and nine times. V gene TRBV5-1 combines with J gene TRBJ2-3; 7 nucleotides match TRBD2. The ends lost 1 base at V and 5 bases at J; junction bases unmatched: 10. Germline loops: CDR1 SGHRS, CDR2 YFSETQ. The CDR3 is 16 amino acids. CDR3 bases: TGCGCCAGCAGCTTGTTCCTGGGAGGGTCCGGAGATACGCAGTATTTT. Amino acids: CASSLFLGGSGDTQYF.

The rearrangement links TRBV6-6 to TRBJ1-2; D is possibly TRBD1 (6 bases). The germline V gene encodes CDR1 MNHNY and CDR2 SVGAGI (reference sequence). Trimming pared 7 bases from V and 2 bases from J, leaving 17 bases between. The CDR3 totals 15 residues. The CDR3 DNA reads as TGTGCCAGCAATCAGGGGTTTACAGGGAACTATGGCTACACCTTC. This translates into CASNQGFTGNYGYTF.

The chain joins TRBV6-5 to TRBJ1-3; D remains unclear. Germline assignment: CDR1 MNHEY and CDR2 SVGAGI. Trimming took 2 bases from V and 2 from J, leaving 13 bases between them. CDR3 size: 16 residues. In DNA form, the CDR3 reads TGTGCCAGCAGTTACACGAAGGGTGCCGCTGGAAACACCATATATTTT. Residues: CASSYTKGAAGNTIYF.

The V call is TRBV10-3, the J call TRBJ2-2; the D gene is possibly TRBD2 (6 bases). Germline V gene sequence: CDR1 ENHRY, CDR2 SYGVKD. This CDR3 is 15 amino acids long. Trimming cost V 7 bases and J 1 base, with 13 bases left between them. Here the CDR3 reads CAIMGGSRNTGELFF. DNA of the CDR3: TGTGCCATCATGGGAGGCAGTAGGAACACCGGGGAGCTGTTTTTT.